This T cell receptor beta chain emerged from a study of cytomegalovirus exposure and HLA in healthy donors. The primer mix had 60 Vbeta and 13 Jbeta primers. Some clones are missing from TCRdb's copy, which holds only in-frame ones; the method was immunoSEQ multiplex PCR. The sample has roughly 45,000 clones, 64% seen once; the top ten hold 8.7%. Donors showed nominal health when sampled, although they likely had unrecorded immune exposures. For this clone: Its specificity is not known.

The J segment lost 3 bases and the V segment lost 3 bases, leaving 1 base of the junction unmatched. The CDR3 length is 13 residues. The germline V gene encodes CDR1 KGHSH and CDR2 LQKENI. Study-level findings and limits: The study recorded 160 or so TCR beta chains that were cytomegalovirus-associated. Later examination showed HLA-associated TCR beta chains had greater clonal expansion than equally common others.

The V call is TRBV18, the J call TRBJ1-1, with TRBD1 identical over 7 bases. This TCR came from a human donor in good health. Sequences were obtained from PBMCs. The CDR3 here is CASSPQGDTEAFF. CDR3 DNA sequence: TGTGCCAGCTCACCTCAGGGGGACACTGAAGCTTTCTTT.